The T cell receptor delta chain under discussion was sequenced for a study of Vδ1+ human thymocytes. Study-wide results and limits: Highly polyclonal TRG and TRD repertoires with Gaussian CDR3 length distributions appeared in thymus. Despite high sort purity, roughly a fifth of thymic T cell receptor delta sequences were Vdelta2. Bulk data may be misread because of unexpected Vdelta2 sequences. TRG sequences recurred across donors, whereas TRD sequences stayed essentially private.

Comment on this clone: The antigen is not known.

Extracted RNA was reverse transcribed into cDNA. Pooled V-gene forward primers with one constant-region reverse primer generated the CDR3 amplicons by multiplex PCR. TCRdb fed the multiplex PCR reads into CATT to redo clone calling. The sample lists 54,000 or so delta-chain clones; approximately 15% were seen once. Germline loops: CDR1 TSWWSYY, CDR2 QGS. Trimming shortened V by 4 bases and J by 0 bases, and 39 bases separated the two germline ends. CDR3 size: 24 residues. Sorted Vdelta1+ thymocytes were roughly 98% to 99.6% pure. The sample consisted of Vdelta1+ gamma-delta thymocytes from the thymus. The subset is: FACS-sorted CD3+ TCRalphabeta- TCRVdelta1+ TCRVdelta2- thymocytes. This TCR came from a boy under three years old who had congenital heart surgery. V gene TRDV1 combines with J gene TRDJ1; D might be TRDD2 (5 bases). The CDR3 loop reads CALGGIVEVRPYVPSQTYTDKLIF. The CDR3 DNA reads TGTGCTCTTGGGGGGATCGTCGAGGTACGCCCCTACGTACCATCCCAAACTTACACCGATAAACTCATCTTT.